The next 27 T cell receptor beta chains were all read from a single sample in a study of T cell repertoires in cytomegalovirus infection. MiXCR, applied by TCRdb to the reads, yields one record per CDR3 protein. The data hold tens of thousands of distinct CDR3 sequences, with 35% to 50% observed a single time. Their cognate antigens are unknown. This material consisted of CD8+ T cells from cultured PBMCs, taken from culture after CMV antigen stimulation. These receptors came from a human donor in good health (CMV status not recorded). Some clones in this sample may be carry-over from other donors' samples.

This clonotype was counted once. The CDR3 DNA follows: TGCAGCGCCGGACAGGCCTACGAGCAGTACTTC. It codes for CSAGQAYEQYF. The gene calls are TRBV29-1 and TRBJ2-7; 7 positions match TRBD1. V lost 7 bases, J lost 2 bases, and 2 bases stayed unmatched. Germline V gives CDR1 SQVTM, CDR2 ANQGSEA. The CDR3 length is 11 residues.

The chain recombines TRBV29-1 with TRBJ2-7, with TRBD1 identical over 8 bases. The germline V gene encodes CDR1 SQVTM and CDR2 ANQGSEA. With 4 bases clipped from V and 3 bases from J, the junction kept 11 bases outside the gene matches. The CDR3 extends over 15 amino acids. The CDR3 nucleotides read TGCAGCGTTGCAGGGGGGCAGGGGGCGATCTACGAGCAGTACTTC. Protein product: CSVAGGQGAIYEQYF.

The chain carries TRBV20-1 and TRBJ2-1; D is ambiguous. V gave up 1 base and J gave up 4 bases, with 11 bases separating them. CDR1 and CDR2 from the germline V gene are DFQATT and SNEGSKA (reference sequence). This CDR3 spans 14 amino acids. The DNA of the CDR3 is TGCAGTGCTAGAGGAGGAGACTCGTACAATGAGCAGTTCTTC. Translated: CSARGGDSYNEQFF.

This clonotype has at least ten counts. The genes are TRBV7-2 and TRBJ1-1, with D uncertain. CDR1 and CDR2 (germline): SGHTA, FQGNSA. This CDR3 is 16 amino acids long. The germline V and J ends were trimmed by 0 bases and 5 bases, with 16 bases remaining between them. CDR3 region: CASSLARPLSGTEAFF. The CDR3 nucleotides read TGTGCCAGCAGCTTAGCGCGGCCTTTGAGTGGAACTGAAGCTTTCTTT.

Only a few counts were recorded for this clonotype. The V call is TRBV20-1, the J call TRBJ1-1, with D tentatively TRBD1 (5 bases). Between the trimmed V and J ends, which lost 0 bases and 0 bases, there was a span of 8 bases. Germline assignment: CDR1 DFQATT and CDR2 SNEGSKA (reference sequence). The CDR3 length is 14 residues. CDR3 in DNA: TGCAGTGCTAGAGATCCAGGGATGAACACTGAAGCTTTCTTT. Its translation: CSARDPGMNTEAFF.

The chain is built from TRBV7-9 and TRBJ1-2, with a weak D call TRBD1 (6 bases). V was clipped by 4 bases and J by 4 bases, with 13 bases between them. Per germline, CDR1 SEHNR and CDR2 FQNEAQ (reference sequence). This CDR3 has 14 amino acids. The CDR3: CASSSQGGSYGYTF. In DNA form, the CDR3 reads TGTGCCAGCAGCTCCCAAGGGGGTTCCTATGGCTACACCTTC.

The rearrangement joins TRBV7-9 to TRBJ2-5, with a possible D match to TRBD1 (6 bases). Germline V gives CDR1 SEHNR, CDR2 FQNEAQ (reference sequence). The CDR3 consists of 13 residues. Deletions cut 10 bases from V and 3 bases from J, with 15 bases between. The DNA of the CDR3 is TGTGCCACCAAACAGGGACGAGAAGAGACCCAGTACTTC. Its translation: CATKQGREETQYF.

This clonotype turned up a few times. The rearrangement uses TRBV28 and TRBJ2-2, with D possibly matching TRBD1 (5 bases). Trimming removed 3 bases from V and 5 bases from J, with 19 bases in between. The CDR3 runs to 17 residues. In germline, CDR1 is MDHEN, CDR2 SYDVKM. CDR3 in DNA: TGTGCCAGCAGTTTGGTGGGGCACCCGGCTCTTACCGGGGAGCTGTTTTTT. Protein product: CASSLVGHPALTGELFF.

The chain recombines TRBV6-2 or TRBV6-3 with TRBJ1-6; D gene ambiguous. The CDR3 is 16 residues long. In germline, CDR1 is MNHEY, CDR2 SVGEGT. V lost 4 bases and J lost 11, with 21 bases in between. The CDR3 nucleotides are TGTGCCAGCAGTTCCATCGGACTCGGATCGCTAACACCCCTCCACTTT. This sequence encodes CASSSIGLGSLTPLHF.

This chain links TRBV7-8 with TRBJ2-7; D gene unclear. The CDR3 is 15 residues long. Trimming took off 6 bases at V and 5 bases at J, with 20 bases between the two ends. Germline V gene sequence: CDR1 SGHVS, CDR2 FQNEAQ. In nucleotides, the CDR3 is TGTGCCAGCAGTTTACGGAAAAAAGGCGTCCACGAGCAGTACTTC. This codes for CASSLRKKGVHEQYF.

The rearrangement uses TRBV2 and TRBJ1-1; D gene ambiguous. The germline gives CDR1 SNHLY, CDR2 FYNNEI. CDR3 length equals 15 residues. Trimming shortened V by 3 bases and J by 1 base, and 12 bases separated the two germline ends. Here the CDR3 reads CASSDDQFGNTEAFF. The CDR3, as DNA: TGTGCCAGCAGTGATGACCAATTTGGGAACACTGAAGCTTTCTTT.

This clonotype was detected only a few times. The CDR3 DNA is TGTGCCAGCAGTCCGGTCGACAGGGAAGAGACCCAGTACTTC. This encodes CASSPVDREETQYF. J is TRBJ2-5 and V is TRBV12-3 or TRBV12-4; 7 nucleotides line up with TRBD1. Losses at the gene ends were 5 bases for V and 3 bases for J; bases not matched to a gene: 6. The CDR3 totals 14 residues.

This clonotype has at least ten counts. The chain joins TRBV7-6 to TRBJ2-1, with 9 bases aligning to TRBD1. The CDR3 is made up of 15 amino acids. The ends lost 5 bases at V and 8 bases at J; junction bases unmatched: 10. CDR1 is SGHVS, CDR2 FNYEAQ, per germline. For the CDR3, the DNA is TGTGCCAGCAGCCCAACAGGGGGCTCTAACTATGAGCAGTTCTTC. Its translation is CASSPTGGSNYEQFF.

This clonotype was seen a single time. Germline is not matched at one junction end, which may reflect a read error. The CDR3 protein is CASILAVLSYNEQFF. As DNA, the CDR3 is TGTGCCAGCATCTTAGCGGTACTATCCTACAATGAGCAGTTCTTC. The chain is built from TRBV7-8 and TRBJ2-1; perhaps TRBD2 as D (6 bases). CDR3 length: 15 amino acids. Germline V gene sequence: CDR1 SGHVS, CDR2 FQNEAQ.

The chain carries TRBV27 and TRBJ2-2, with a weak D call TRBD2 (5 bases). The germline V gene encodes CDR1 MNHEY and CDR2 SMNVEV (reference sequence). The CDR3 contains 14 residues. The V gene lost 3 bases and the J gene lost 4 bases, with 9 bases spanning the gap. The CDR3 here is CASSLFGITGELFF. The CDR3 coding sequence is TGTGCCAGCAGTTTGTTCGGGATCACCGGGGAGCTGTTTTTT.

The chain couples TRBV6-5 to TRBJ1-3; D is possibly TRBD1 (6 bases). The V end lost 2 bases, the J end lost 4 bases, and 12 bases lay between the germline ends. Germline V gives CDR1 MNHEY, CDR2 SVGAGI. This CDR3 is built from 15 residues. CDR3 DNA sequence: TGTGCCAGCAGTTACGGTACAGGGTCCGGAAACACCATATATTTT. This sequence encodes CASSYGTGSGNTIYF.

This clonotype was recorded at least ten times. The chain combines TRBV7-2 with TRBJ2-7; tentative D call: TRBD2 (7 bases). CDR1 is SGHTA and CDR2 is FQGNSA in the germline V gene. There are 15 residues in the CDR3. Trimming stripped 1 base from V and 7 bases from J, with 17 bases between. The CDR3 DNA reads as TGTGCCAGCAGCTTAGACCTAGGGGGGGCGGATGAGCAGTACTTC. This encodes CASSLDLGGADEQYF.

The V gene is TRBV6-2 or TRBV6-3, the J gene TRBJ1-1; D remains ambiguous. The V end was cut by 6 bases, the J end by 10 bases, with 15 bases between. The CDR3 has 12 residues. From germline, CDR1 is MNHEY and CDR2 SVGEGT. The DNA for the CDR3 is TGTGCCAGCAGCCCGTACCAGGCGGGAGCTTTCTTT. Its protein is CASSPYQAGAFF.

The chain links TRBV28 to TRBJ2-1; TRBD1 matches at 9 bases. The CDR3 loop spans 16 amino acids. CDR1 and CDR2 from the germline V gene are MDHEN and SYDVKM. The junction had 10 bases not matched to a gene; V was cut back by 6 bases and J by 4 bases. This CDR3 reads CASSSRWDRDYNEQFF. As DNA, the CDR3 is TGTGCCAGCAGCTCTCGCTGGGACAGGGATTACAATGAGCAGTTCTTC.

This clonotype was seen more than once but under ten times. The rearrangement joins TRBV7-6 to TRBJ2-6; TRBD1 might be the D (6 bases). The CDR3 length is 17 residues. With 6 bases removed from V and 2 bases from J, the gap between germline ends came to 17 bases. Germline V gene lookup returns CDR1 SGHVS and CDR2 FNYEAQ. CDR3 region: CASSSGGARPGANVLTF. In nucleotides, the CDR3 is TGTGCCAGCAGTAGTGGGGGCGCGCGCCCTGGGGCCAACGTCCTGACTTTC.

The chain carries TRBV20-1 and TRBJ2-1; 7 bases fit TRBD1. This CDR3 comprises 14 residues. V lost 6 bases to trimming and J lost 6 bases; unmatched junction nucleotides: 11. Germline CDR1 reads DFQATT; CDR2 reads SNEGSKA (reference sequence). DNA for the CDR3: TGCAGTGCAAGCAGGGGGTGGGGATCCAATGAGCAGTTCTTC. Translated: CSASRGWGSNEQFF.

The chain carries TRBV6-2 or TRBV6-3 and TRBJ2-5; D remains ambiguous. This CDR3 comprises 16 residues. Per the germline V gene, CDR1 is MNHEY and CDR2 is SVGEGT. V was trimmed by 2 bases and J by 2 bases, leaving 15 bases between them. This chain's CDR3 is CASSYPNQVGQETQYF. The CDR3 DNA reads TGTGCCAGCAGTTACCCGAACCAAGTAGGACAAGAGACCCAGTACTTC.

This clonotype showed up just a few times. The CDR3 DNA is TGTGCCAGCAGTCCCTCTGATGCCGAGCAGTACTTC. Protein product: CASSPSDAEQYF. The rearrangement uses TRBV12-3 or TRBV12-4 and TRBJ2-7; no clear D. There are 12 residues in the CDR3. Trimming cost V 5 bases and J 6 bases, with 11 bases left between them.

This clonotype was recorded a few times. This rearrangement joins TRBV7-9 to TRBJ1-4, with 8 positions matching TRBD1. This CDR3 has 14 amino acids. Unmatched junction bases numbered 2, after V lost 2 bases and J lost 6 bases. The germline V gene has CDR1 SEHNR and CDR2 FQNEAQ (reference sequence). The DNA for the CDR3 is TGTGCCAGCAGCTTACAGGGGGCTTATGAAAAACTGTTTTTT. Encoded protein: CASSLQGAYEKLFF.

The V and J genes are TRBV7-6 and TRBJ2-3, with no clear D. Trimming stripped 5 bases from V and 3 bases from J, with 15 bases between. Germline lookup yields CDR1 SGHVS and CDR2 FNYEAQ. The CDR3 is 15 amino acids. CDR3: CASSPNPDGTDTQYF. CDR3 nucleotides: TGTGCCAGCAGCCCCAACCCGGACGGTACAGATACGCAGTATTTT.

This chain connects TRBV29-1 to TRBJ1-1; TRBD1 is a possible D gene (5 bases). Germline CDR1 SQVTM, CDR2 ANQGSEA. V was shortened by 7 bases and J by 1 base, with 13 bases between the two germline ends. The CDR3 length is 13 residues. The CDR3 is CSGSGWGNTEAFF. In nucleotides, the CDR3 is TGCAGCGGCTCAGGGTGGGGGAACACTGAAGCTTTCTTT.

This chain uses TRBV7-8 with TRBJ2-6; D possibly corresponds to TRBD2 (6 bases). Germline loops: CDR1 SGHVS, CDR2 FQNEAQ. The CDR3 has 16 amino acids. Trimming took off 1 base at V and 1 base at J, with 8 bases between the two ends. The CDR3 sequence: CASSLVGGSGANVLTF. The CDR3 DNA sequence: TGTGCCAGCAGCTTAGTCGGGGGATCTGGGGCCAACGTCCTGACTTTC.